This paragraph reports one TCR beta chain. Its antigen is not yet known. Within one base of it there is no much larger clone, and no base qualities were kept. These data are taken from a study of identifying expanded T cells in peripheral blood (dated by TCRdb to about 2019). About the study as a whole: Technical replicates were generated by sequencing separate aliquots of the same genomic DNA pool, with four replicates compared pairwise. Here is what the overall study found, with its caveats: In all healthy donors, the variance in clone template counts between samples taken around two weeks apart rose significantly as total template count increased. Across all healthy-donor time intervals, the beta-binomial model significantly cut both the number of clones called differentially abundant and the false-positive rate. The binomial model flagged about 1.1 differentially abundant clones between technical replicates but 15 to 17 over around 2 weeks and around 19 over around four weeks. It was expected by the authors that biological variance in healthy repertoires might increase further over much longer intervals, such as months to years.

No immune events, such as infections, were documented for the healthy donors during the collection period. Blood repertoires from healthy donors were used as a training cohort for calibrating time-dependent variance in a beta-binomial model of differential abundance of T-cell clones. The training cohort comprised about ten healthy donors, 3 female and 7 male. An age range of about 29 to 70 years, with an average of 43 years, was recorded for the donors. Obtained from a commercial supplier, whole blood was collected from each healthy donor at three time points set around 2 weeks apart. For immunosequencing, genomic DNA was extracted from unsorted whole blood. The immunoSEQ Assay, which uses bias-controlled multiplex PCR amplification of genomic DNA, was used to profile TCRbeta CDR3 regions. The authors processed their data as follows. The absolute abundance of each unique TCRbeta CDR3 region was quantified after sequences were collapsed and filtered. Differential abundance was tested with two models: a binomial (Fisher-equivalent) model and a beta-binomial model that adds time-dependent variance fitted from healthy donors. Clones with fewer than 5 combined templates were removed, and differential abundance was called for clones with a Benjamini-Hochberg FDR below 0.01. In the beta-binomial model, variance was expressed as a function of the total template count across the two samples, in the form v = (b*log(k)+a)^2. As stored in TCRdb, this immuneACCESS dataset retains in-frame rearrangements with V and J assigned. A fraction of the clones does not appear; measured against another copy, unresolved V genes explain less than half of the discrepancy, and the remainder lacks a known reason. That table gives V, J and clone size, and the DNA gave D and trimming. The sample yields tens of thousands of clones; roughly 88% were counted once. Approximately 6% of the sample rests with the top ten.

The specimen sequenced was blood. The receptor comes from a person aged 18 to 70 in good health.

The CDR3 corresponds to CASSQFTAEEITDTQYF. The bases read TGCGCCAGCAGCCAATTTACGGCGGAAGAGATCACAGATACGCAGTATTTT. Recombination linked TRBV4-3 to TRBJ2-3, with the D gene uncertain. V loses 2 bases of germline sequence and J loses 2 bases, and the interval between the two ends is 17 bases. The CDR3, cysteine through phenylalanine, is 17 amino acids long. The kept DNA is CDR3 alone, 51 bases in frame from the first base. As encoded in the germline V gene, CDR1 is LGHNA while CDR2 is YSLEER.